In this sample, the clone carrying this T cell receptor (beta chain) turned up many times. Extraction of RNA together with DNA used about 18-30 mg of unsorted bulk tissue. The trim removed 6 bases at V and 10 bases at J, leaving 2 bases unmatched. The CDR3 is 11 amino acids. Germline assignment: CDR1 MNHEY and CDR2 SVGAGI. A primer matching the constant region was used to make TCR beta cDNA from approximately 500 ng of total RNA. A slightly modified ARM-PCR protocol with three nested multiplex PCR rounds produced these TCR beta libraries. Forward primers for TRBV1-TRBV30 and a C-beta reverse primer served the first two PCR rounds, at about 10 cycles each. MiXCR, run by TCRdb on the multiplex PCR reads, gives a single entry per CDR3 protein. The profile covers fewer than 110,000 distinct CDR3 sequences, with 55% to 80% appearing a single time and 9.5% to 15% taken by the ten largest. The data derive from a study of tumor-infiltrating lymphocytes in primary liver carcinoma.

This clonotype was sampled from a woman aged 55-70 years with primary liver carcinoma and hepatitis B virus infection. The chain combines TRBV6-5 with TRBJ2-1; 8 bases map to TRBD2. Sequencing was performed on liver tumor tissue from sampling region 2. Subset reported: tumor region T2, inferior pole. The CDR3 is CASRRLAEQFF. As DNA, the CDR3 is TGTGCCAGCAGACGACTAGCGGAGCAGTTCTTC.